This T cell receptor (beta chain) was captured in a study of cytomegalovirus exposure and HLA in healthy donors. Study as a whole: Per a later analysis, the 666 first-cohort and about 120 validation repertoires shared one platform.

Study outcomes and limitations: CMV antigen specificity was confirmed in vitro for a few CMV-associated chains. Most TCR sequences were uncommon, yet certain public TCRs appeared in many donors. Published work reported that the classifier diagnosed cytomegalovirus status with high specificity and sensitivity.

The V end was cut by 5 bases, the J end by 3 bases, with 6 bases between. The CDR3 consists of 11 residues. Looked up from germline, CDR1 is SGHKS and CDR2 is YYEKEE (reference sequence). To note about this clone: Its specificity is not known.

TCRdb's copy holds only in-frame clones and misses some; the assay was immunoSEQ multiplex PCR. Counted here are about 130,000 clones, around nine tenths occurring once; the ten biggest clones make up 2% to 2.5%. This clonotype was sampled from a woman between 18 and 29 years old in good health and CMV-seronegative. The rearrangement links TRBV5-5 to TRBJ2-7; D is undetermined. Sequencing was performed on PBMCs. The CDR3 loop reads CASSPSYEQYF. The CDR3 DNA follows: TGTGCCAGCAGTCCCAGCTACGAGCAGTACTTC. The full variable domain, with the rest looked up from reference TRBV5-5 and TRBJ2-7, is DAGVTQSPTHLIKTRGQQVTLRCSPISGHKSVSWYQQVLGQGPQFIFQYYEKEERGRGNFPDRFSARQFPNYSSELNVNALLLGDSALYLCASSPSYEQYFGPGTRLTVT.